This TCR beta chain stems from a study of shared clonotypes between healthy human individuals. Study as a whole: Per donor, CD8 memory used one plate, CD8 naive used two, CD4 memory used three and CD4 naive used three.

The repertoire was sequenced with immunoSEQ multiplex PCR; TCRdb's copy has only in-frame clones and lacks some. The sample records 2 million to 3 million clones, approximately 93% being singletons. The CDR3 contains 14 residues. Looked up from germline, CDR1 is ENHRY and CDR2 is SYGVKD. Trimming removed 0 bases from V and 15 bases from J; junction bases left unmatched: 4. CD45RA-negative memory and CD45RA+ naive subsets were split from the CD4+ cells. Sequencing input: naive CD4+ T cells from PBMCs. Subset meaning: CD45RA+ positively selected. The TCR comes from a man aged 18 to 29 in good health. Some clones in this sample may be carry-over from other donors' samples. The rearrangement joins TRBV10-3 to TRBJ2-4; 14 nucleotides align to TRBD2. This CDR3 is CAISESGTSGSRYF. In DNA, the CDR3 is TGTGCCATCAGTGAGTCTGGGACTAGCGGGAGTAGGTACTTC.